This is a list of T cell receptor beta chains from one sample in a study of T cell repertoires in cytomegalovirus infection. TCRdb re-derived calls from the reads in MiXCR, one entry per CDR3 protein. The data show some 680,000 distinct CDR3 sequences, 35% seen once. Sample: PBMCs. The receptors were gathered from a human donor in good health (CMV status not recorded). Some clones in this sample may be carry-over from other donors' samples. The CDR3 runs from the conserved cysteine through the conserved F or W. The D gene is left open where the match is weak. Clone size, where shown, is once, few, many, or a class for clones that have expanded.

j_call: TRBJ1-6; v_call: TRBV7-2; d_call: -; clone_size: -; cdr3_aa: CASSFWTDYSPLHF; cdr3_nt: TGTGCCAGCAGCTTTTGGACAGACTATTCACCCCTCCACTTT
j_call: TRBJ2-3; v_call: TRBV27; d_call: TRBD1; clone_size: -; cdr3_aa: CASSPSPTGATDTQYF; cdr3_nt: TGTGCCAGCAGTCCCTCACCGACAGGGGCAACAGATACGCAGTATTTT
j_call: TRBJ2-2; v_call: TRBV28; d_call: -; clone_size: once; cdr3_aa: CDSSPGTLATGELFF; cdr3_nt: TGTGACAGCAGCCCAGGAACCCTCGCCACCGGGGAGCTGTTTTTT
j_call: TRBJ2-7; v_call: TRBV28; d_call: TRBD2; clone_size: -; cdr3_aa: CASRPTGTSSHEQYF; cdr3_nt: TGTGCCAGCAGGCCCACCGGGACTAGCTCCCACGAGCAGTACTTC
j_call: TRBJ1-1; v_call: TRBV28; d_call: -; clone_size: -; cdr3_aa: CASSLAASNTEAFF; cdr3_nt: TGTGCCAGCAGTTTGGCGGCCTCGAACACTGAAGCTTTCTTT
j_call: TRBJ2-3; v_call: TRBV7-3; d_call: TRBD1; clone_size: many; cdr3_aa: CASSAGGDTQYF; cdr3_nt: TGTGCCAGCAGCGCAGGGGGAGATACGCAGTATTTT
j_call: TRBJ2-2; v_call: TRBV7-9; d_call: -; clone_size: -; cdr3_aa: CASSFWQNTGELFF; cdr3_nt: TGTGCCAGCAGCTTCTGGCAGAACACCGGGGAGCTGTTTTTT
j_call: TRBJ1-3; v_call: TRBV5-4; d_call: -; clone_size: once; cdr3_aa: CASSSRDMSGNTIYF; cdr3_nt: TGTGCCAGCAGCTCGCGGGACATGTCTGGAAACACCATATATTTT
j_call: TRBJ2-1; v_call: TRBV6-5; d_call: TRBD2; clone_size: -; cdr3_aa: CATRGGTSGMNEQFF; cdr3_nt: TGTGCCACTCGGGGCGGGACTAGCGGGATGAATGAGCAGTTCTTC
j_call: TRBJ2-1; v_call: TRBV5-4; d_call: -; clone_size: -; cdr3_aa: CASSSDLRSGTLTEQFF; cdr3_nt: TGTGCCAGCAGCTCGGATCTAAGAAGCGGGACACTCACGGAGCAGTTCTTC
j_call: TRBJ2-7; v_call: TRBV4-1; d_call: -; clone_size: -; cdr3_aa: CASSPGTQSSYEQYF; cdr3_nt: TGCGCCAGCAGCCCCGGGACACAGAGCTCCTACGAGCAGTACTTC
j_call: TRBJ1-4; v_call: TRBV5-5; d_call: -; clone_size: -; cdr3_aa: CASSRGQPFNEKLFF; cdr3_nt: TGTGCCAGCAGCCGTGGACAGCCCTTTAATGAAAAACTGTTTTTT
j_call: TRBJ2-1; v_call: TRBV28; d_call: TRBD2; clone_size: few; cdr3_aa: CASMKRGPVSYNEQFF; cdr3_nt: TGTGCCAGCATGAAGCGGGGGCCCGTCTCCTACAATGAGCAGTTCTTC
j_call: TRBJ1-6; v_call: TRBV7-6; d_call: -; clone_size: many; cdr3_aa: CASSLGRSGTPLHF; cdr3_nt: TGTGCCAGCAGCTTAGGGCGGTCGGGGACACCCCTCCACTTT
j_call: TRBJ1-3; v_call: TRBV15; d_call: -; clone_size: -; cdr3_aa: CATSRGPASSGNTIYF; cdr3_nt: TGTGCCACCAGCAGAGGTCCAGCATCCTCTGGAAACACCATATATTTT
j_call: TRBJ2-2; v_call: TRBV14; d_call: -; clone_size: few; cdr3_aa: CASSQDLRENTGELFF; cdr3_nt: TGTGCCAGCAGCCAAGATTTACGGGAGAACACCGGGGAGCTGTTTTTT
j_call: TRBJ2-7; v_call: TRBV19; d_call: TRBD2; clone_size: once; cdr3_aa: CASSIGVAGLYEQYF; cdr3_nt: TGTGCCAGTAGTATTGGAGTAGCGGGACTGTACGAGCAGTACTTC
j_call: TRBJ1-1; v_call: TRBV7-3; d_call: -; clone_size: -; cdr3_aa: CASSLNPTAHGSEAFF; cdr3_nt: TGTGCCAGCAGCTTAAATCCGACAGCCCATGGAAGTGAAGCTTTCTTT
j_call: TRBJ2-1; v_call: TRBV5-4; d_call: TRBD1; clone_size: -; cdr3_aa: CASSLGTGRWVNNEQFF; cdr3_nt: TGTGCCAGCAGCTTGGGGACAGGGCGGTGGGTAAACAATGAGCAGTTCTTC
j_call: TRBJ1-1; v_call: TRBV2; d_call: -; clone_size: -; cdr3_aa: CASRMDMNTESFF; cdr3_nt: TGTGCCAGCAGGATGGACATGAACACTGAATCTTTCTTT
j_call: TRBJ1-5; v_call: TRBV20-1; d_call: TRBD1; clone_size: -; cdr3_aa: CSARASGGMLQPQHF; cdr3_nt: TGCAGTGCTAGAGCTTCAGGGGGCATGTTACAGCCCCAGCATTTT
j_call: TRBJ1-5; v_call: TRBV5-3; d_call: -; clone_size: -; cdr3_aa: CASSLSGAREPQHF; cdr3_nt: TGTGCCAGCAGCTTATCCGGGGCGCGGGAGCCCCAGCATTTT
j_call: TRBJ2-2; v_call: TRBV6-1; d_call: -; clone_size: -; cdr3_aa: CASSVYTGELFF; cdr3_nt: TGTGCCAGCAGTGTCTACACCGGGGAGCTGTTTTTT
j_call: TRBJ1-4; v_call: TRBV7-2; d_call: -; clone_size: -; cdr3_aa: CASSLFLGEEKLFF; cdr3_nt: TGTGCCAGCAGTTTATTTCTCGGCGAGGAAAAACTGTTTTTT
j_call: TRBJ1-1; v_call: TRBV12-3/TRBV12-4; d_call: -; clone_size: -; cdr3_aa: CASSPVMNTEAFF; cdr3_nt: TGTGCCAGCAGTCCGGTTATGAACACTGAAGCTTTCTTT
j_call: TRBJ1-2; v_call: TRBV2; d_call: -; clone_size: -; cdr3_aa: CASFPGLAGLGSLSYGYTF; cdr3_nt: TGTGCCAGCTTCCCGGGCTTAGCTGGTCTAGGCTCCCTCTCGTATGGCTACACCTTC
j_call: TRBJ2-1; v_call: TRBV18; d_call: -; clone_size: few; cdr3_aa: CASSQGLRNEQFF; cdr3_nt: TGTGCCAGCTCACAGGGACTGCGCAATGAGCAGTTCTTC
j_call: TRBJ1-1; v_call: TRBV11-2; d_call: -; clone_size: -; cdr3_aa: CASSLEGGMYTEAFF; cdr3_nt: TGTGCCAGCAGCTTAGAAGGGGGTATGTACACTGAAGCTTTCTTT
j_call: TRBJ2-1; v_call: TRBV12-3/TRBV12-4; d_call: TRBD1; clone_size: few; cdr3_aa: CASSSPDRVEDEQFF; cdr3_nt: TGTGCCAGCAGTTCCCCTGACAGGGTGGAGGATGAGCAGTTCTTC
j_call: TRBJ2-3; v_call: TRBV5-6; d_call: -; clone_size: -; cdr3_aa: CASSLASGEGDTQYF; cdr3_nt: TGTGCCAGCAGCTTGGCGTCTGGGGAAGGAGATACGCAGTATTTT
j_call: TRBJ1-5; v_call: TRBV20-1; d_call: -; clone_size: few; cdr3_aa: CSARGYGGPQPQHF; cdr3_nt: TGCAGTGCTAGAGGGTACGGGGGACCTCAGCCCCAGCATTTT
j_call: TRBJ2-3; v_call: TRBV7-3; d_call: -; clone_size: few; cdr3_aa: CASSLTVGFGTDTQYF; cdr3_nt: TGTGCCAGCAGCTTAACTGTGGGGTTCGGCACAGATACGCAGTATTTT
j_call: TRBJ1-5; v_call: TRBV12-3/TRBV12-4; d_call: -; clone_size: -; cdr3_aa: CASRGNGKQPQHF; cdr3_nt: TGTGCCAGCAGAGGAAATGGCAAGCAGCCCCAGCATTTT
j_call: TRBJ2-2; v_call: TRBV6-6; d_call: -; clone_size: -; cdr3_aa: CASSYYAGLAANTGELFF; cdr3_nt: TGTGCCAGCAGTTACTATGCCGGGTTAGCGGCTAACACCGGGGAGCTGTTTTTT
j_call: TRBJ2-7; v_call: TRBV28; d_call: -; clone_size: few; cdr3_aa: CASSSRYSQQYF; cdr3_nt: TGTGCCAGCAGTTCCCGGTACTCCCAGCAGTACTTC
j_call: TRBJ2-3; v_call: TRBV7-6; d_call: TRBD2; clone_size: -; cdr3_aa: CASSRPGLTGGYADTQYF; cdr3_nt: TGTGCCAGCAGCCGCCCAGGTCTTACGGGGGGGTACGCAGATACGCAGTATTTT